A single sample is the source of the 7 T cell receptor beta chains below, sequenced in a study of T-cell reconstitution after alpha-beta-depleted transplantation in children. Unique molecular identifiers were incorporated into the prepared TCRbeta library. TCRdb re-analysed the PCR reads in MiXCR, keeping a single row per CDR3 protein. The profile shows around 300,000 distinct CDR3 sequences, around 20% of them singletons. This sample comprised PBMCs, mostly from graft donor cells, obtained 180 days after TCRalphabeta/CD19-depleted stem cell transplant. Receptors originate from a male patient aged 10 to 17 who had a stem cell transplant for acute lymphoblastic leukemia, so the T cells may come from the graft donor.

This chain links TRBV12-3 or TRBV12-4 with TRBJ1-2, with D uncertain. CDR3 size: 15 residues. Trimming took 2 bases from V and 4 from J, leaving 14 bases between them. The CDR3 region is CASSLFNVPIYGYTF. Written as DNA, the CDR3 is TGTGCCAGCAGTTTATTTAACGTACCAATCTATGGCTACACCTTC.

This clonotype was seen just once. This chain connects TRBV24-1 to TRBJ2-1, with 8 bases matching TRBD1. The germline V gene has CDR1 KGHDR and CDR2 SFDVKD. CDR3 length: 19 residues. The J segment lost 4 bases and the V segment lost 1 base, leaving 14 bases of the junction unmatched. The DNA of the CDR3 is TGTGCCACCAGTGATTTTAAGGCCCAGGGGGCAAGAACGTACAATGAGCAGTTCTTC. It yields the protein CATSDFKAQGARTYNEQFF.

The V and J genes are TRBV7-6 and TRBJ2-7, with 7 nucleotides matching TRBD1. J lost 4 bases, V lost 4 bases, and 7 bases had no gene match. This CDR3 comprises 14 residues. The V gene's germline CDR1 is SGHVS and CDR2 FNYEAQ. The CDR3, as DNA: TGTGCCAGCAGCTCCTACACACAGGGGTACGAGCAGTACTTC. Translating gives CASSSYTQGYEQYF.

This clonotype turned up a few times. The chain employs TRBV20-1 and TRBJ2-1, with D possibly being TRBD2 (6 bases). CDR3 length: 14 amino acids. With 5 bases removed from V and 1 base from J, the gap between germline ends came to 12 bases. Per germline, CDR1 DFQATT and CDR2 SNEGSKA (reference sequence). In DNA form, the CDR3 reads TGCAGTGCTGCGGGGACCGATTCCTACAATGAGCAGTTCTTC. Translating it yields CSAAGTDSYNEQFF.

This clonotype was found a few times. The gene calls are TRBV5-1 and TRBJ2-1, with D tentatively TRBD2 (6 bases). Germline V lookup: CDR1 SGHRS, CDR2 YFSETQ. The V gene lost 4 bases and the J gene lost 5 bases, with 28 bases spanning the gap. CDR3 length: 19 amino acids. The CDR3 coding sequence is TGCGCCAGCAGCACCTGGGACCCGTTTGGACTATCGCTCGACAATGAGCAGTTCTTC. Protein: CASSTWDPFGLSLDNEQFF.

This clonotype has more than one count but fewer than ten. For the CDR3, the DNA is TGCAGTGCTAGAGATGAACGAGGGCATGAGCAGTTCTTC. Translation gives CSARDERGHEQFF. The chain has TRBV20-1 and TRBJ2-1; a possible D gene is TRBD2 (5 bases). Deletions cut 0 bases from V and 8 bases from J, with 11 bases between. The CDR3 contains 13 residues. Germline V gene sequence: CDR1 DFQATT, CDR2 SNEGSKA (reference sequence).

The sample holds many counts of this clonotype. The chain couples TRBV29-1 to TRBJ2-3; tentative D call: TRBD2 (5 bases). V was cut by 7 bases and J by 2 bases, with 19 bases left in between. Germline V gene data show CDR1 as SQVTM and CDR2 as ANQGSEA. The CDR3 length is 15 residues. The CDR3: CSASSRGAITDTQYF. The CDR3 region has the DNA TGCAGCGCCTCCTCCCGGGGAGCAATCACAGATACGCAGTATTTT.